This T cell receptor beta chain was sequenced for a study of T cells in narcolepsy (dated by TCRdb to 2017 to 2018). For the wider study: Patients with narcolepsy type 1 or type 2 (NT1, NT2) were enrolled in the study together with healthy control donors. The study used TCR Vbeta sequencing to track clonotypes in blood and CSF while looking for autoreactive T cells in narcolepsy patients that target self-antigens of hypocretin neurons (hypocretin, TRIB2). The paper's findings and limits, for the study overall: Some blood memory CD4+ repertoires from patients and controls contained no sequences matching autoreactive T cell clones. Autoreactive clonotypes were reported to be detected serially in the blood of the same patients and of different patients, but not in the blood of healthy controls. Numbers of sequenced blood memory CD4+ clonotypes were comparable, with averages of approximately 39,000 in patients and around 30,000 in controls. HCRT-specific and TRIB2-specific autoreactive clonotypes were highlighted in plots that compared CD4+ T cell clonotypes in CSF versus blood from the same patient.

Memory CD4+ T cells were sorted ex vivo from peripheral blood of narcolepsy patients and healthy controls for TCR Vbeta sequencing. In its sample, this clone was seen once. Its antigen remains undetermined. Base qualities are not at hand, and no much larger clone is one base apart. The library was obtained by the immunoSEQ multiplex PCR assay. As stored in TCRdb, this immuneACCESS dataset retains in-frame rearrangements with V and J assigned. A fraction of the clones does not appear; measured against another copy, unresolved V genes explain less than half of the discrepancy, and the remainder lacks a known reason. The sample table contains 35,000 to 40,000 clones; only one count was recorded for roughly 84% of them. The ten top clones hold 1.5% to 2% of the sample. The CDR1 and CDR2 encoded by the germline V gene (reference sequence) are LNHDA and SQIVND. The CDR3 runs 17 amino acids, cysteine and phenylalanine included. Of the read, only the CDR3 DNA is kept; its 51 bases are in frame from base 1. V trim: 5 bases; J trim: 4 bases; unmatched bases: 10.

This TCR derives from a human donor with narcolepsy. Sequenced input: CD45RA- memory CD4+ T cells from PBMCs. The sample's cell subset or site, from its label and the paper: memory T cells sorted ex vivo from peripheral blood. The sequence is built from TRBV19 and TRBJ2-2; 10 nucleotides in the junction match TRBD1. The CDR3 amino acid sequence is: CASSDNRDRGRTGELFF. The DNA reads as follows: TGTGCCAGTAGTGACAACCGGGACAGGGGTCGCACCGGGGAGCTGTTTTTT.